The 28 T cell receptor beta chains below were found in one sample sequenced in a study of T cells in Graves' hyperthyroidism and ophthalmopathy. TCR beta CDR3 regions were amplified from RNA. First-round RT-PCR targeting the TCR CDR3 was performed with the HTBI primer set. TCRdb re-analysed the multiplex PCR reads in MiXCR, keeping a single row per CDR3 protein. In the table there are 600,000 to 650,000 distinct CDR3 sequences, around 21% of which are singletons. The sample was blood. These receptors came from a man aged 25 to 45 with Graves' ophthalmopathy.

This clonotype was detected a few times. This chain joins TRBV3-1 and TRBJ2-1; 9 nucleotides align to TRBD1. This CDR3 spans 12 amino acids. Germline CDR1 LGHDT, CDR2 YNNKEL (reference sequence). Losses at the gene ends were 2 bases for V and 14 bases for J; bases not matched to a gene: 4. The CDR3 sequence: CASSQPTGGKFF. For the CDR3, the DNA is TGTGCCAGCAGCCAACCCACAGGGGGCAAGTTCTTC.

This chain connects TRBV12-3 or TRBV12-4 to TRBJ2-1; D gene uncertain. This CDR3 spans 13 amino acids. With 10 bases removed from V and 0 bases from J, the gap between germline ends came to 10 bases. CDR3 nucleotide sequence: TGTGCCACGAGACTTACCTCCTACAATGAGCAGTTCTTC. This translates into CATRLTSYNEQFF.

V usage is TRBV15 and J usage is TRBJ1-1; D uncertain. This CDR3 comprises 14 residues. Germline CDR1 is LNHNV and CDR2 is YYDKDF (reference sequence). V was cut by 1 base and J by 1 base, with 7 bases left in between. The CDR3 reads CATSRAAANTEAFF. The DNA of the CDR3 is TGTGCCACCAGCAGAGCAGCAGCGAACACTGAAGCTTTCTTT.

This clonotype showed up many times. V gene TRBV12-3 or TRBV12-4 combines with J gene TRBJ2-7, with D possibly being TRBD1 (6 bases). Between the trimmed V and J ends, which lost 5 bases and 5 bases, there was a span of 19 bases. The CDR3 length is 15 residues. CDR3: CASSTTTGTNHEQYF. CDR3 coding DNA: TGTGCCAGCAGTACAACGACAGGTACCAATCACGAGCAGTACTTC.

This clonotype was counted a single time. This sequence joins TRBV20-1 and TRBJ2-5, with TRBD1 as a possible D gene (6 bases). This CDR3 contains 14 residues. With 3 bases removed from V and 2 bases from J, the gap between germline ends came to 13 bases. Germline values: CDR1 DFQATT, CDR2 SNEGSKA (reference sequence). CDR3 bases: TGCAGTGCTAGGGGGCCCGGGACACAAGAGACCCAGTACTTC. Protein: CSARGPGTQETQYF.

V is TRBV4-1 and J is TRBJ2-2; D is ambiguous. CDR1 MGHRA and CDR2 YSYEKL come from the germline V gene. The CDR3 sequence is 14 residues long. With 1 base removed from V and 4 bases from J, the gap between germline ends came to 7 bases. This CDR3 reads CASSQALSTGELFF. CDR3 coding DNA: TGCGCCAGCAGCCAAGCACTATCCACCGGGGAGCTGTTTTTT.

The rearrangement uses TRBV28 and TRBJ2-7; 7 bases line up with TRBD1. The CDR3 extends over 13 amino acids. Germline V gene sequence: CDR1 MDHEN, CDR2 SYDVKM. J was trimmed by 7 bases and V by 7 bases; bases with no gene match: 10. The CDR3 DNA sequence: TGTGCCAGCATTCCGGGACAGCGAAGTGAGCAGTACTTC. The encoded protein is CASIPGQRSEQYF.

CDR3 nucleotide sequence: TGTGCCAGCAAAGACAGGGACTCTAGCAATCAGCCCCAGCATTTT. Translation: CASKDRDSSNQPQHF. This chain connects TRBV6-1 to TRBJ1-5, with 7 bases that match TRBD1. The CDR3 is made up of 15 amino acids. Germline trimming cut 7 bases from V and 0 bases from J; bases unmatched to any gene: 6. The V gene's germline CDR1 is MNHNS and CDR2 SASEGT.

The chain carries TRBV20-1 and TRBJ2-2; TRBD2 agrees at 14 bases. CDR3 length: 16 residues. Per the germline V gene, CDR1 is DFQATT and CDR2 is SNEGSKA (reference sequence). The ends lost 4 bases at V and 4 bases at J; junction bases unmatched: 5. The CDR3 DNA sequence: TGCAGTGCTACGGGACTAGCGGGAGTGCGCACCGGGGAGCTGTTTTTT. Protein: CSATGLAGVRTGELFF.

The chain recombines TRBV28 with TRBJ1-1; D is perhaps TRBD1 (6 bases). The CDR3 runs 14 residues. In germline, CDR1 is MDHEN, CDR2 SYDVKM. Trimming stripped 7 bases from V and 0 bases from J, with 12 bases between. CDR3 sequence: CASTPGHVNTEAFF. The DNA of the CDR3 is TGTGCCAGCACCCCGGGACACGTGAACACTGAAGCTTTCTTT.

V and J are TRBV7-9 and TRBJ1-1; 7 positions agree with TRBD1. The V gene's germline CDR1 is SEHNR and CDR2 FQNEAQ (reference sequence). V shed 4 bases, J shed 0 bases, and the junction held 5 bases outside the gene matches. The CDR3 sequence is 15 residues long. CDR3 bases: TGTGCCAGCAGCTCGGACAGGTGGATGAACACTGAAGCTTTCTTT. Translated, it gives CASSSDRWMNTEAFF.

The J gene is TRBJ2-5, the V gene TRBV20-1; 7 nucleotides agree with TRBD1. Losses at the gene ends were 2 bases for V and 1 base for J; bases not matched to a gene: 4. The CDR3 runs 14 residues. Germline values: CDR1 DFQATT, CDR2 SNEGSKA (reference sequence). CDR3 nucleotides: TGCAGTGCTAGACCGGGACAGTTCCAAGAGACCCAGTACTTC. Translated: CSARPGQFQETQYF.

The V gene is TRBV19, the J gene TRBJ1-5; 7 bases fit TRBD1. Germline-derived CDR1 and CDR2 are LNHDA and SQIVND (reference sequence). This CDR3 contains 15 residues. J gave up 5 bases and V 7 bases, and 11 bases lay outside the gene matches. The CDR3: CASKEGDRFYQPQHF. In DNA form, the CDR3 reads TGTGCCAGTAAAGAGGGGGACAGATTTTATCAGCCCCAGCATTTT.

J is TRBJ2-2 and V is TRBV5-1; the D is unclear. The V and J ends lost 0 bases and 2 bases respectively, with 11 bases between them. The CDR3 totals 16 residues. Germline CDR1 SGHRS, CDR2 YFSETQ. The CDR3 sequence: CASSLGSRLNTGELFF. CDR3 coding DNA: TGCGCCAGCAGCTTGGGTAGCCGACTCAACACCGGGGAGCTGTTTTTT.

The chain combines TRBV6-1 with TRBJ2-5; 7 positions agree with TRBD2. The V and J ends lost 6 bases and 0 bases, in that order; junction bases with no gene match: 16. The length of the CDR3 is 18 residues. Germline lookup yields CDR1 MNHNS and CDR2 SASEGT. CDR3 DNA sequence: TGTGCCAGCAGACACCTAGCGGCCGTCCAGCCGTACCAAGAGACCCAGTACTTC. Its protein product is CASRHLAAVQPYQETQYF.

The chain carries TRBV6-1 and TRBJ2-3, with 10 positions matching TRBD2. Looked up from germline, CDR1 is MNHNS and CDR2 is SASEGT. The V gene end was trimmed by 6 bases and the J gene end by 3 bases; junction bases not matched to a gene: 9. This CDR3 has 16 residues. The CDR3 DNA is TGTGCCAGCAGCCGGACTAGCGGCACGGAGACAGATACGCAGTATTTT. Translation: CASSRTSGTETDTQYF.

V usage is TRBV6-9 and J usage is TRBJ1-2; perhaps TRBD1 as D (5 bases). V lost 3 bases and J 7 bases, leaving 12 bases between the germline ends. CDR1 is MNHGY and CDR2 is SVAAGI in the germline V gene. The CDR3 runs 13 residues. CDR3 nucleotide sequence: TGTGCCAGCAGTTACCGGGGGTTAGGTGGCTACACCTTC. This translates into CASSYRGLGGYTF.

The rearrangement uses TRBV5-6 and TRBJ1-4; weak D call: TRBD1 (5 bases). V lost 3 bases to trimming and J lost 5 bases, with 11 bases between them. Looked up from germline, CDR1 is SGHDT and CDR2 is YYEEEE. CDR3 length equals 14 residues. The DNA of the CDR3 is TGTGCCAGCAGCTCCAGACAGAGGAATGAAAAACTGTTTTTT. The encoded protein is CASSSRQRNEKLFF. Complete variable domain (other parts from reference TRBV5-6 and TRBJ1-4): DAGVTQSPTHLIKTRGQQVTLRCSPKSGHDTVSWYQQALGQGPQFIFQYYEEEERQRGNFPDRFSGHQFPNYSSELNVNALLLGDSALYLCASSSRQRNEKLFFGSGTQLSVL.

This clonotype has more than one count but fewer than ten. The V call is TRBV6-4, the J call TRBJ1-5, with 10 positions matching TRBD1. V was pared by 6 bases and J by 0 bases, with 17 bases of the junction left unmatched. The CDR3 length is 20 residues. Germline CDR1 and CDR2: MRHNA and SNTAGT. The DNA for the CDR3 is TGTGCCAGCAGCTCGGGGAGGGGGACAGGGGTACAATATAGCAATCAGCCCCAGCATTTT. Amino acids: CASSSGRGTGVQYSNQPQHF.

This clonotype was counted many times. The chain couples TRBV12-3 or TRBV12-4 to TRBJ1-1; the D gene is possibly TRBD1 (6 bases). Trimming removed 3 bases from V and 7 bases from J, with 18 bases in between. The CDR3 covers 15 residues. The CDR3 DNA reads as TGTGCCAGCAGTTTCGGGGGGCCATCCCAAGGTGAAGCTTTCTTT. This translates into CASSFGGPSQGEAFF.

In this sample, this clonotype turned up many times. The chain links TRBV12-3 or TRBV12-4 to TRBJ2-7, with TRBD1 identical over 9 bases. The ends lost 4 bases at V and 3 bases at J; junction bases unmatched: 4. The CDR3 runs to 14 residues. Here the CDR3 reads CASSSDRGNYEQYF. The CDR3 DNA reads TGTGCCAGCAGTTCGGACAGGGGAAACTACGAGCAGTACTTC.

This clonotype was counted a few times. This chain uses TRBV30 with TRBJ2-2; no clear D gene. The CDR3 runs to 13 residues. Deletions cut 2 bases from V and 2 bases from J, with 6 bases between. Germline assignment: CDR1 GTSNPN and CDR2 SVGIG (reference sequence). The CDR3 is CAWSNGNTGELFF. The CDR3 DNA reads TGTGCCTGGAGTAACGGAAACACCGGGGAGCTGTTTTTT.

V is TRBV7-2 and J is TRBJ2-3, with a tentative D call TRBD1 (5 bases). In germline, CDR1 is SGHTA, CDR2 FQGNSA. With 1 base removed from V and 3 bases from J, the gap between germline ends came to 11 bases. This CDR3 is built from 15 residues. DNA of the CDR3: TGTGCCAGCAGCTTAGGGCCAGGGTGGACAGATACGCAGTATTTT. It is translated as CASSLGPGWTDTQYF.

This clonotype turned up a few times. The chain links TRBV6-1 to TRBJ2-1; D is possibly TRBD2 (6 bases). Deletions cut 2 bases from V and 6 bases from J, with 17 bases between. Germline CDR1 MNHNS, CDR2 SASEGT. The CDR3 is made up of 16 amino acids. The CDR3 loop reads CASSEMPGAFGNEQFF. In DNA, the CDR3 is TGTGCCAGCAGTGAAATGCCGGGAGCATTCGGCAATGAGCAGTTCTTC.

This clonotype was observed a handful of times. CDR3 in DNA: TGTGCCAGCAGTCCTTCTGGGACGCCGACCTACGAGCAGTACTTC. This sequence encodes CASSPSGTPTYEQYF. The V gene is TRBV25-1, the J gene TRBJ2-7, with D perhaps TRBD1 or TRBD2 (5 bases each). The V end was cut by 5 bases, the J end by 2 bases, with 16 bases between. CDR1 is MGHDK and CDR2 is SYGVNS in the germline V gene. The CDR3 length is 15 residues.

This clonotype was seen just once. A read error may account for a junction end that differs from germline. For the CDR3, the DNA is TGTGCCAGCAGTTCTCCGGTTGGTGCCGGTGAGCTGTTTTTT. Amino acids: CASSSPVGAGELFF. The chain uses TRBV27 and TRBJ2-2; D is ambiguous. The CDR3 sequence is 14 residues long. The germline V gene has CDR1 MNHEY and CDR2 SMNVEV (reference sequence).

The sample holds a few counts of this clonotype. The rearrangement joins TRBV28 to TRBJ2-1, with 8 bases identical to TRBD2. With 4 bases clipped from V and 0 bases from J, the junction kept 8 bases outside the gene matches. The germline V gene encodes CDR1 MDHEN and CDR2 SYDVKM. The CDR3 totals 17 residues. The CDR3 reads CASSSRLAMSSYNEQFF. In DNA, the CDR3 is TGTGCCAGCAGTTCCAGACTAGCGATGAGCTCCTACAATGAGCAGTTCTTC.

This clonotype was seen repeatedly, ten times or more. The gene calls are TRBV2 and TRBJ1-5; a possible D gene is TRBD1 (6 bases). CDR3 length: 18 amino acids. The germline V and J ends were trimmed by 5 bases and 4 bases, with 24 bases remaining between them. Germline loops: CDR1 SNHLY, CDR2 FYNNEI. The CDR3 region has the DNA TGTGCCAGCAGTCAACCACAGGGAAGCATACAGAGGAATCAGCCCCAGCATTTT. It codes for CASSQPQGSIQRNQPQHF.